This T cell receptor beta chain was retrieved from a study of blood T cell repertoires in COVID-19. Study overall: Samples taken during acute and convalescent COVID-19 were collected in the United States, Italy and Spain. Sources were T cells, B-cell-depleted T cells, or PBMCs; the material itself was cDNA or gDNA.

The CDR3 loop spans 14 amino acids. Germline CDR1 reads SGHRS; CDR2 reads YFSETQ. Trimming took off 3 bases at V and 2 bases at J, with 11 bases between the two ends. In the original analysis: Amplification from reference gene primers served as the basis for estimated nucleated cell counts. Using immunoSEQ multiplex PCR, the repertoire was profiled, and TCRdb retains in-frame clones only, with some absent. D and trimming come from the DNA, and the V and J calls and clone size come from that table. The profile shows about 200,000 clones, approximately 92% of them singletons. This chain uses TRBV5-1 with TRBJ1-1; D is ambiguous. This sequence originates from a man in his fifties or sixties with acute or convalescent COVID-19. The sequenced material came from peripheral blood. CDR3 amino acids: CASSSSPGNTEAFF. CDR3 sequence (DNA): TGCGCCAGCAGCTCTAGCCCAGGAAACACTGAAGCTTTCTTT.